Listed below are T cell receptor beta chains from one sample, sequenced in a study of cytomegalovirus exposure and HLA in healthy donors. Here immunoSEQ multiplex PCR was the method, and the copy in TCRdb shows in-frame clones only, minus some. The data show 150,000 or so clones, 70% to 80% seen once. Sequencing was done on a sample of PBMCs. Receptors originate from a man aged 25-40 years in good health and CMV-seronegative. The conserved cysteine and the conserved F or W are not part of the CDR3 here. Each record gives: V gene, J gene, CDR3 protein.

TRBV13	TRBJ1-2	ASSLRTFGGLDGYT
TRBV9	TRBJ2-7	ASSSSGQGDLYEQY
TRBV5-1	TRBJ2-2	ASSWGTSENTGELF
TRBV5-1	TRBJ2-6	ASSLEGQGARGANVLT
TRBV29-1	TRBJ2-7	SVERTENHYEQY
TRBV7-2	TRBJ1-2	ASLQGSVGYT
TRBV6-1	TRBJ2-1	ASSISGGSYNEQF
TRBV13	TRBJ1-1	ASSLPTGAEAF
TRBV6-5	TRBJ1-1	ASSYSNAGIPF
TRBV5-4	TRBJ1-2	ASSLKDTDYGYT
TRBV5-5	TRBJ2-5	ASSRHRGRDETQY
TRBV19	TRBJ2-2	ASSFGTGNTGELF
TRBV7-2	TRBJ1-5	ASSYAGGRQPQH
TRBV2	TRBJ2-1	ASSRLAGGPLNEQF
TRBV7-9	TRBJ1-2	ASSSSFGQGRVYGYT
TRBV28	TRBJ2-5	ASTRTGIQETQY
TRBV28	TRBJ1-4	ASSLSRDMDEKLF
TRBV10-3	TRBJ2-3	AITSGQGTDTQY
TRBV27	TRBJ2-1	ASSFFPGAENEQF